A selection of T cell receptor beta chains follows, all from one sample in a study of fetal regulatory T cell absence and autoimmunity. The table came from immunoSEQ multiplex PCR; TCRdb's copy has only in-frame clones and leaves some out. This table holds 95,000 to 100,000 clones, 55% to 75% found once. The sample was pancreas tissue. The receptors here all came from a male donor with IPEX syndrome. Each CDR3 is given with its conserved first and last residue. Each record gives: J gene, D gene, clone size, V gene, CDR3 protein, CDR3 DNA. D genes are given only for firm matches. Expanded clones get a size class; other rows say once, few or many, or leave the size out.

TRBJ2-4,TRBD2,.,TRBV5-6,CASSHLAGGVQYF,TGTGCCAGCAGCCACCTAGCGGGGGGCGTTCAGTACTTC
TRBJ1-3,.,few,TRBV12-5,CAGVRRNTIYF,TGTGCTGGAGTGAGGCGAAACACCATATATTTT
TRBJ2-7,.,.,TRBV7-6,CASSTDRLGGEQYF,TGTGCCAGCAGCACAGACAGGCTGGGGGGCGAGCAGTACTTC
TRBJ1-6,.,.,TRBV4-3,CASRTLTEGGLGSPLHF,TGCGCCAGCAGGACTTTGACAGAGGGGGGCCTTGGGTCACCCCTCCACTTT
TRBJ1-4,.,.,TRBV9,CASSVGPDEKLFF,TGTGCCAGCAGCGTAGGTCCAGATGAAAAACTGTTTTTT
TRBJ1-2,.,.,TRBV9,CASSGQAYGYTF,TGTGCCAGCAGCGGACAGGCCTATGGCTACACCTTC
TRBJ1-6,.,few,TRBV19,CASSMGYNSPLHF,TGTGCCAGTAGTATGGGTTATAATTCACCCCTCCACTTT
TRBJ1-4,.,.,TRBV7-7,CASSLAQGTEKLFF,TGTGCTAGCAGCTTAGCACAGGGAACTGAAAAACTGTTTTTT
TRBJ1-5,TRBD1,.,TRBV12-5,CASGLTGGNIYSNQPQHF,TGTGCTAGTGGTTTGACAGGGGGCAATATATATAGCAATCAGCCCCAGCATTTT
TRBJ2-1,.,.,TRBV5-1,CASSADLGEYNEQFF,TGCGCCAGCAGCGCCGACTTAGGGGAATACAATGAGCAGTTCTTC
TRBJ2-7,TRBD2,.,TRBV7-6,CASSLLAGVGEQYF,TGTGCCAGCAGTCTACTAGCGGGAGTGGGGGAGCAGTACTTC
TRBJ1-1,.,.,TRBV7-9,CASSLGQADTEAFF,TGTGCCAGCAGCTTAGGACAGGCGGACACTGAAGCTTTCTTT
TRBJ1-4,TRBD1,.,TRBV19,CASSGQGVNEKLFF,TGTGCCAGTAGTGGACAGGGGGTAAATGAAAAACTGTTTTTT
TRBJ1-6,TRBD1,few,TRBV6-5,CASSYQGTGSSPLHF,TGTGCCAGCAGTTACCAAGGGACAGGGAGTTCACCCCTCCACTTT
TRBJ2-2,.,.,TRBV2,CASSDIQFLLNTGELFF,TGTGCCAGCAGTGATATCCAATTCCTATTGAACACCGGGGAGCTGTTTTTT
TRBJ2-5,.,.,TRBV7-9,CASSLYFGTQETQYF,TGTGCCAGCAGCCTTTACTTCGGGACACAAGAGACCCAGTACTTC
TRBJ1-2,.,.,TRBV6-5,CASSYSRLNYGYTF,TGTGCCAGCAGTTACTCGCGTCTTAACTATGGCTACACCTTC
TRBJ2-2,.,few,TRBV6-5,CASSYSRGKRELFF,TGTGCCAGCAGTTACTCGAGAGGGAAAAGGGAGCTGTTTTTT
TRBJ2-7,.,.,TRBV6-5,CASQVHRETYEQYF,TGTGCCAGCCAGGTACACAGGGAGACTTACGAGCAGTACTTC
TRBJ2-7,TRBD2,.,TRBV5-1,CASSPTPVPGLAGYEQYF,TGCGCCAGCAGCCCGACACCCGTTCCGGGACTAGCGGGGTACGAGCAGTACTTC
TRBJ2-3,.,.,TRBV4-1,CASSQDGGTDTQYF,TGCGCCAGCAGCCAAGACGGGGGCACAGATACGCAGTATTTT
TRBJ1-4,.,.,TRBV4-1,CASSQGNEKLFF,TGCGCCAGCAGCCAAGGGAATGAAAAACTGTTTTTT
TRBJ1-2,TRBD1,.,TRBV9,CASSPGQGKYGYTF,TGTGCCAGCAGCCCCGGACAGGGGAAATATGGCTACACCTTC
TRBJ2-7,.,.,TRBV5-6,CASSFGTASYEQYF,TGTGCCAGCAGCTTCGGGACGGCTTCCTACGAGCAGTACTTC
TRBJ2-3,TRBD2,.,TRBV4-1,CASSQASGRGETQYF,TGCGCCAGCAGCCAGGCTAGCGGGAGGGGGGAGACGCAGTATTTT
TRBJ2-2,.,once,TRBV29-1,CSTRLGTGELFF,TGCAGCACTCGGTTGGGCACCGGGGAGCTGTTTTTT
TRBJ2-2,.,.,TRBV15,CATSRRSGHLNTGELFF,TGTGCCACCAGCAGAAGATCGGGACATTTGAACACCGGGGAGCTGTTTTTT
TRBJ2-1,TRBD2,few,TRBV10-1,CASSASGGIYNEQFF,TGCGCCAGCAGTGCTAGCGGGGGGATATACAATGAGCAGTTCTTC
TRBJ2-1,.,.,TRBV4-1,CASSQMRAGGARDEQFF,TGCGCCAGCAGCCAAATGAGAGCAGGGGGGGCGAGGGATGAGCAGTTCTTC
TRBJ2-2,TRBD1,few,TRBV2,CASSGRDSGELFF,TGTGCCAGCAGTGGCCGGGACAGCGGGGAGCTGTTTTTT
TRBJ1-6,.,once,TRBV10-3,CAISDTISPLHF,TGTGCCATCAGTGACACTATATCACCCCTCCACTTT
TRBJ1-1,.,.,TRBV5-1,CASSSGSMNTEAFF,TGCGCCAGCAGCTCGGGAAGCATGAACACTGAAGCTTTCTTT
TRBJ1-4,TRBD1,.,TRBV15,CATKVDRANEKLFF,TGTGCCACAAAAGTGGACAGGGCTAATGAAAAACTGTTTTTT
TRBJ2-7,.,.,TRBV7-9,CASSSVHYEQYF,TGTGCCAGCAGCTCCGTCCACTACGAGCAGTACTTC